The 20 T cell receptor beta chains below all came from one sample that was sequenced in a study of vaccination and CD4 T cells after COVID-19. Which antigens these TCRs recognize remains unknown. The assay that was used to sequence DNA from cultured CD4+ T cells was the Oncomine TCR Beta short-read assay. Genomic DNA was drawn out of CD4+ T cells grown in culture. TCRdb ran MiXCR on the PCR reads and lists one entry per CDR3 protein. The sample yields about 10,000 distinct CDR3 sequences, approximately 29% seen once. As to treatment: roughly ten-day PBMC culture with coronavirus spike peptide pools or control peptides (ViraFEST assay). From the unexposed donor, CD4+ T cells were collected ahead of the COVID-19 pandemic (2011-2018). Sequenced sample: CD4+ T cells from blood, cultured in vitro. The source of these receptors is a human donor in good health.

In DNA form, the CDR3 reads TGTGCCAGCAGTAGAGGACGAAGCGGGAGTGGGGCAGATACGCAGTATTTT. As protein: CASSRGRSGSGADTQYF. The chain combines TRBV6-1 with TRBJ2-3; TRBD2 agrees at 8 bases. Germline trimming cut 5 bases from V and 4 bases from J; bases unmatched to any gene: 14. The CDR3 totals 17 residues. Per germline, CDR1 MNHNS and CDR2 SASEGT.

The table lists this clonotype with a few counts. The V call is TRBV11-2, the J call TRBJ1-1; no clear D. CDR1 and CDR2 from the germline V gene are SGHAT and FQNNGV. The CDR3 extends over 13 amino acids. V lost 2 bases, J lost 0 bases, and 4 bases lay in between. The DNA of the CDR3 is TGTGCCAGCAGCTTATCGGTGAACACTGAAGCTTTCTTT. It yields the protein CASSLSVNTEAFF.

The chain couples TRBV28 to TRBJ1-2, with a tentative D call TRBD1 (6 bases). This CDR3 spans 15 amino acids. Per germline, CDR1 MDHEN and CDR2 SYDVKM. Trimming stripped 7 bases from V and 5 bases from J, with 20 bases between. The CDR3 spells CASTTGTALRYGYTF. Here the CDR3 DNA reads TGTGCCAGCACCACAGGGACGGCACTGCGGTATGGCTACACCTTC.

This clonotype has more than one count but fewer than ten. The chain recombines TRBV20-1 with TRBJ2-3, with 8 bases identical to TRBD2. J gave up 5 bases and V 0 bases, and 16 bases lay outside the gene matches. This CDR3 has 18 residues. Germline V CDR1 and CDR2: DFQATT, SNEGSKA (reference sequence). CDR3 DNA: TGCAGTGCTAGAGATTTTGGGGAGCGGGAGTCAGGTTTAGATACGCAGTATTTT. Its protein is CSARDFGERESGLDTQYF.

This clonotype was seen a few times. The chain joins TRBV6-2 or TRBV6-3 to TRBJ2-7; the D gene could be TRBD1 or TRBD2 (6 bases each). The germline V gene encodes CDR1 MNHEY and CDR2 SVGEGT. The CDR3 is 16 amino acids. Trimming shortened V by 2 bases and J by 4 bases, and 18 bases separated the two germline ends. CDR3 sequence (DNA): TGTGCCAGCAGTTACCGGCCATCGACGGGGGCTTACGAGCAGTACTTC. Protein sequence: CASSYRPSTGAYEQYF.

V gene TRBV6-1 combines with J gene TRBJ1-1; D perhaps matches TRBD1 (5 bases). The length of the CDR3 is 14 residues. Trimming removed 6 bases at V and 0 bases at J, with 11 bases between. Germline CDR1 is MNHNS and CDR2 is SASEGT. The CDR3 is CASRTGLLNTEAFF. CDR3 nucleotide sequence: TGTGCCAGCAGGACGGGACTTTTGAACACTGAAGCTTTCTTT.

The chain is built from TRBV27 and TRBJ2-3, with D maybe TRBD1 (6 bases). This CDR3 is built from 15 residues. Germline CDR1 reads MNHEY; CDR2 reads SMNVEV (reference sequence). V gave up 6 bases and J gave up 4 bases, with 17 bases separating them. The CDR3 DNA reads TGTGCCAGCAGCCAAGGGGCAGGGGTAGCAGATACGCAGTATTTT. Residues: CASSQGAGVADTQYF.

J is TRBJ1-1 and V is TRBV7-9; D is ambiguous. CDR3 length: 14 residues. V was shortened by 4 bases and J by 0 bases, with 9 bases between the two germline ends. CDR1 and CDR2 from the germline V gene are SEHNR and FQNEAQ (reference sequence). This chain's CDR3 is CASSSAPMNTEAFF. The CDR3 nucleotides read TGTGCCAGCAGCTCAGCGCCCATGAACACTGAAGCTTTCTTT.

The CDR3 region is CASSRNRVPNTEAFF. CDR3 in DNA: TGTGCCAGCTCACGTAACAGGGTCCCGAACACTGAAGCTTTCTTT. The chain joins TRBV18 to TRBJ1-1, with TRBD1 as a possible D gene (6 bases). The ends were cut back, 4 bases at V and 1 base at J, with 13 bases in the middle. This CDR3 is 15 amino acids long. Per germline, CDR1 KGHSH and CDR2 LQKENI.

There are a few counts of this clonotype. The chain links TRBV7-8 to TRBJ1-2; D perhaps matches TRBD1 (5 bases). Germline V gives CDR1 SGHVS, CDR2 FQNEAQ. The CDR3 spans 14 residues. V was shortened by 0 bases and J by 4 bases, with 9 bases between the two germline ends. CDR3 amino acids: CASSLALGTYGYTF. The CDR3 region has the DNA TGTGCCAGCAGCTTAGCGTTAGGGACCTATGGCTACACCTTC.

This clonotype was seen only a few times. The V gene is TRBV20-1, the J gene TRBJ2-1, with 7 bases matching TRBD2. CDR1 and CDR2 (germline): DFQATT, SNEGSKA (reference sequence). The CDR3 contains 12 residues. Losses at the gene ends were 1 base for V and 7 bases for J; bases not matched to a gene: 1. As DNA, the CDR3 is TGCAGTGCTAGAGGGGACTATAATGAGCAGTTCTTC. Translation gives CSARGDYNEQFF.

By share, this clonotype ranks as medium-sized. This chain uses TRBV7-8 with TRBJ1-2; the D is unclear. Trimming took off 5 bases at V and 0 bases at J, with 10 bases between the two ends. The length of the CDR3 is 14 residues. Looked up from germline, CDR1 is SGHVS and CDR2 is FQNEAQ. CDR3 loop: CASSPGTPNYGYTF. CDR3 bases: TGTGCCAGCAGCCCAGGAACCCCTAACTATGGCTACACCTTC.

This clonotype has just a few counts. CDR3 DNA: TGTGCCAGCAGCTTAACCCCGGCAGAGACCCAGTACTTC. This translates into CASSLTPAETQYF. This sequence joins TRBV7-3 and TRBJ2-5; the D is unclear. The CDR3 length is 13 residues. With 0 bases removed from V and 4 bases from J, the gap between germline ends came to 6 bases. The V gene's germline CDR1 is SGHTA and CDR2 FQGTGA.

This chain joins TRBV6-1 and TRBJ1-5, with 7 bases fitting TRBD1. The junction had 9 bases not matched to a gene; V was cut back by 6 bases and J by 7 bases. Germline CDR1 is MNHNS and CDR2 is SASEGT. The CDR3 spans 14 residues. The CDR3 nucleotides are TGTGCCAGCAGACAAACCACAGGGGCCCAGCCCCAGCATTTT. Translation gives CASRQTTGAQPQHF.

This clonotype was found a few times. This chain links TRBV6-1 with TRBJ2-5; D possibly matches TRBD1 or TRBD2 (5 bases each). Trimming cost V 7 bases and J 7 bases, with 22 bases left between them. This CDR3 is built from 15 residues. In germline, CDR1 is MNHNS, CDR2 SASEGT. CDR3 sequence reads: CASTPPGAVGGTQYF. The CDR3 DNA follows: TGTGCCAGCACCCCACCCGGGGCGGTTGGGGGGACCCAGTACTTC.

This clonotype was found a few times. The chain has TRBV28 and TRBJ1-1; 7 positions agree with TRBD1. The germline V gene encodes CDR1 MDHEN and CDR2 SYDVKM. Unmatched junction bases numbered 6, after V lost 5 bases and J lost 0 bases. CDR3 length: 15 amino acids. The CDR3 DNA reads TGTGCCAGCAGTCCCGCGGGACAGTTGAACACTGAAGCTTTCTTT. This encodes CASSPAGQLNTEAFF.

For the CDR3, the DNA is TGCAGCGTTCCGGGACAGGGTGGGAGAAACTACGAGCAGTACTTC. Translating it yields CSVPGQGGRNYEQYF. This chain joins TRBV29-1 and TRBJ2-7; 9 positions agree with TRBD1. This CDR3 contains 15 residues. Germline CDR1 is SQVTM and CDR2 is ANQGSEA. V lost 5 bases and J lost 3; bases outside the gene matches: 11.

This clonotype has only a few counts. V gene TRBV6-2 or TRBV6-3 combines with J gene TRBJ1-5, with 7 bases fitting TRBD1. The CDR3 is 14 residues long. Trimming cost V 4 bases and J 3 bases; bases outside gene matches: 3. Looked up from germline, CDR1 is MNHEY and CDR2 is SVGEGT. The CDR3 DNA reads as TGTGCCAGCAGTTGGACAGGCACCAATCAGCCCCAGCATTTT. Translating it yields CASSWTGTNQPQHF.

V and J are TRBV4-1 and TRBJ2-7, with D tentatively TRBD2 (6 bases). The CDR3 is 14 residues long. Per germline, CDR1 MGHRA and CDR2 YSYEKL. The V end lost 8 bases, the J end lost 0 bases, and 14 bases lay between the germline ends. CDR3 in amino acids: CASARWEVSYEQYF. CDR3 nucleotide sequence: TGCGCCAGCGCGCGGTGGGAGGTCTCCTACGAGCAGTACTTC.

This clonotype was detected a few times. The chain carries TRBV7-2 and TRBJ2-3; TRBD2 might be the D (7 bases). The CDR3 sequence is 14 residues long. V was shortened by 5 bases and J by 4 bases, with 13 bases between the two germline ends. In germline, CDR1 is SGHTA, CDR2 FQGNSA. The CDR3 protein is CASSLRGRADTQYF. CDR3 coding DNA: TGTGCCAGCAGCCTGAGGGGGAGGGCAGATACGCAGTATTTT.